The 16 T cell receptor beta chains in this list originate from one sample, sequenced in a study of immune evolution from preneoplasia to lung adenocarcinoma. Data came from immunoSEQ multiplex PCR; TCRdb stores just in-frame clones and leaves some out. Seen here are a few thousand clones, over 70% observed once, and the top ten hold 18%. Specimen: FFPE minimally invasive lung adenocarcinoma tissue. These receptors came from a person aged 60 to 80 with lung adenocarcinoma.

The rearrangement uses TRBV7-9 and TRBJ2-3; 7 bases align to TRBD2. Germline V CDR1 and CDR2: SEHNR, FQNEAQ (reference sequence). The length of the CDR3 is 16 residues. Losses at the gene ends were 4 bases for V and 4 bases for J; bases not matched to a gene: 11. CDR3 protein: CASSYWDWGGADTQYF. As DNA, the CDR3 is TGTGCCAGCAGCTACTGGGACTGGGGAGGGGCAGATACGCAGTATTTT. Variable domain in full (rest from reference TRBV7-9 and TRBJ2-3): DTGVSQNPRHKITKRGQNVTFRCDPISEHNRLYWYRQTLGQGPEFLTYFQNEAQLEKSRLLSDRFSAERPKGSFSTLEIQRTEQGDSAMYLCASSYWDWGGADTQYFGPGTRLTVL.

The V and J genes are TRBV5-6 and TRBJ2-1; 9 bases line up with TRBD2. Germline assignment: CDR1 SGHDT and CDR2 YYEEEE. CDR3 length: 14 residues. With 6 bases clipped from V and 8 bases from J, the junction kept 9 bases outside the gene matches. The chain's CDR3 is CASNAGGPRDEQFF. The DNA of the CDR3 is TGTGCCAGCAATGCGGGGGGGCCTCGCGATGAGCAGTTCTTC.

The chain carries TRBV6-1 and TRBJ2-3; 7 bases match TRBD1. Trimming cost V 0 bases and J 2 bases; bases outside gene matches: 11. CDR1 is MNHNS and CDR2 is SASEGT in the germline V gene. The CDR3 is 18 residues long. The CDR3 here is CASSEAGGAGPPTDTQYF. In nucleotides, the CDR3 is TGTGCCAGCAGTGAAGCAGGGGGCGCTGGTCCCCCCACAGATACGCAGTATTTT.

J is TRBJ1-4 and V is TRBV6-1; the match to TRBD1 covers 7 bases. Germline CDR1 and CDR2: MNHNS and SASEGT. The CDR3 covers 14 residues. Trimming cost V 1 base and J 8 bases; bases outside gene matches: 4. CDR3 nucleotides: TGTGCCAGCAGTGAAGGACAGGGTGGGGAAAAACTGTTTTTT. Its translation is CASSEGQGGEKLFF.

A single count supports this clone. The junction departs from germline at one end; a sequencing error may be responsible. The sample contains more than one DNA sequence encoding this CDR3. J is TRBJ1-2 and V is TRBV11-2, with 10 bases identical to TRBD1. The CDR3 runs to 13 residues. Germline loops: CDR1 SGHAT, CDR2 FQNNGV. CDR3 DNA sequence: TGTGCCAGCAGCCCGGGACAGGGGTATGGCTACACTTTC. Translating gives CASSPGQGYGYTF.

J is TRBJ2-5 and V is TRBV6-5; no clear D. Germline V lookup: CDR1 MNHEY, CDR2 SVGAGI. CDR3 length equals 11 residues. The ends were cut back, 2 bases at V and 4 bases at J, with 2 bases in the middle. Here the CDR3 reads CASSYPETQYF. CDR3 sequence (DNA): TGTGCCAGCAGTTACCCAGAGACCCAGTACTTC.

The chain recombines TRBV6-1 with TRBJ2-7; 12 nucleotides match TRBD2. Trimming cost V 6 bases and J 4 bases; bases outside gene matches: 4. Germline-derived CDR1 and CDR2 are MNHNS and SASEGT. The CDR3 has 14 amino acids. The CDR3 loop reads CASSPTSGGYEQYF. For the CDR3, the DNA is TGTGCCAGCAGCCCGACTAGCGGGGGTTACGAGCAGTACTTC.

The chain links TRBV19 to TRBJ2-7; perhaps TRBD1 as D (6 bases). The CDR3 spans 17 residues. The germline V gene encodes CDR1 LNHDA and CDR2 SQIVND (reference sequence). Trimming shortened V by 5 bases and J by 3 bases, and 23 bases separated the two germline ends. In DNA form, the CDR3 reads TGTGCCAGTAGTGTCACCTCCGGGACACGGAATTTCTACGAGCAGTACTTC. Translated: CASSVTSGTRNFYEQYF.

This clone has just a few counts. The rearrangement uses TRBV9 and TRBJ2-5; possible D gene TRBD2, 6 bases. The CDR3 sequence is 13 residues long. CDR1 is SGDLS and CDR2 is YYNGEE in the germline V gene. Trimming took 3 bases from V and 2 from J, leaving 8 bases between them. In DNA form, the CDR3 reads TGTGCCAGCAGCGCCGGGAGTCAAGAGACCCAGTACTTC. Amino acid sequence: CASSAGSQETQYF.

The V call is TRBV27, the J call TRBJ2-5; the D gene could be TRBD1 or TRBD2 (5 bases each). Germline CDR1 reads MNHEY; CDR2 reads SMNVEV (reference sequence). Trimming shortened V by 5 bases and J by 7 bases, and 14 bases separated the two germline ends. This CDR3 contains 13 residues. CDR3 nucleotides: TGTGCCAGCAGTAGTGGGGTTGGGGGGACCCAGTACTTC. Its protein is CASSSGVGGTQYF.

The chain employs TRBV5-1 and TRBJ2-1; weak D call: TRBD1 (6 bases). There are 14 residues in the CDR3. The V and J ends lost 7 bases and 0 bases respectively, with 11 bases between them. Per the germline V gene, CDR1 is SGHRS and CDR2 is YFSETQ. CDR3 DNA: TGCGCCAGCGACGAAGGGGGCTCCTACAATGAGCAGTTCTTC. The encoded protein is CASDEGGSYNEQFF. Combining the CDR3 with reference TRBV5-1 and TRBJ2-1 gives the whole variable domain KAGVTQTPRYLIKTRGQQVTLSCSPISGHRSVSWYQQTPGQGLQFLFEYFSETQRNKGNFPGRFSGRQFSNSRSEMNVSTLELGDSALYLCASDEGGSYNEQFFGPGTRLTVL.

The rearrangement uses TRBV6-1 and TRBJ2-2, with TRBD1 identical over 8 bases. J gave up 3 bases and V 6 bases, and 6 bases lay outside the gene matches. The germline CDR1 and CDR2 sequences are MNHNS and SASEGT. The CDR3 extends over 15 amino acids. CDR3 coding DNA: TGTGCCAGCAGACCAGGGGGCGCGGACACCGGGGAGCTGTTTTTT. It codes for CASRPGGADTGELFF.

V is TRBV7-5 and J is TRBJ2-6; the table's TRBD1 call for D was not verified on the DNA. TRBV7-5 is a pseudogene locus. The CDR3 is made up of 17 amino acids. The CDR3 DNA reads as TGTGCCAGAATTTCAAGCTGTAGACAAAGTCGGGCCAACGTCCTGACTTTC. Amino acid sequence: CARISSCRQSRANVLTF.

This clone was recorded a few times. This chain uses TRBV6-4 with TRBJ2-2; D possibly corresponds to TRBD1 (6 bases). Germline loops: CDR1 MRHNA, CDR2 SNTAGT. Trimming left V 0 bases short and J 6 bases short, with 14 bases between. CDR3 length: 16 amino acids. The CDR3 loop reads CASSDSTGTGSGELFF. The DNA for the CDR3 is TGTGCCAGCAGTGACTCGACGGGAACAGGGTCCGGGGAGCTGTTTTTT.

This chain connects TRBV30 to TRBJ2-2, with D perhaps TRBD1 (6 bases). The V end was cut by 3 bases, the J end by 1 base, with 15 bases between. The CDR3 spans 16 residues. The germline CDR1 and CDR2 sequences are GTSNPN and SVGIG (reference sequence). CDR3 bases: TGTGCCTGGAGACGCATCGACAGGAGGAACACCGGGGAGCTGTTTTTT. Protein: CAWRRIDRRNTGELFF.

J is TRBJ1-2 and V is TRBV6-1, with D hard to call. Germline V gene lookup returns CDR1 MNHNS and CDR2 SASEGT. The length of the CDR3 is 13 residues. V lost 7 bases to trimming and J lost 4 bases, with 13 bases between them. The CDR3 DNA follows: TGTGCCAGCACAGTAGCGGATGGCTATGGCTACACCTTC. It encodes CASTVADGYGYTF.